The clone carrying this TCR beta chain was detected only once. What it recognizes is unknown. This entry comes from a study of T cells after posttransplantation cyclophosphamide. Cells defined as naive were viable CD3+CD4+ or CD3+CD8+ and CCR7+CD45RA+CD45RO-CD95-CD27+CD28+. Peripheral blood was collected from the related graft donor on the marrow donation day. Profiling relied on immunoSEQ multiplex PCR, and the TCRdb table lists in-frame clones only, not all of them. There are some 20,000 clones in the sample; 98% occur only once, and less than 0.2% lies in the top ten. Overall study findings and caveats: Recipient CMV seropositivity and CMV reactivation strongly tracked TRB clonality. Donor CD8+ memory clones often dominated recipient blood repertoires at later times. TRB overlap between skin or GI tissue T cells and blood was limited.

Between the trimmed V and J ends, which lost 3 bases and 5 bases, there was a span of 13 bases. CDR1 and CDR2 (germline): KGHSH, LQKENI. The CDR3 runs 14 residues. The specimen sequenced was naive CD4+ T cells sorted from PBMCs. The rearrangement uses TRBV18 and TRBJ1-1, with a weak D call TRBD1 (6 bases). The clonotype was recovered from a man aged 35-49 years in good health, CMV-negative, and a related stem cell transplant donor. The CDR3, as DNA: TGTGCCAGCTCACCGTCCCAAAGGGGGACTGAAGCTTTCTTT. This encodes CASSPSQRGTEAFF. The variable domain in full, completed from reference TRBV18 and TRBJ1-1, reads NAGVMQNPRHLVRRRGQEARLRCSPMKGHSHVYWYRQLPEEGLKFMVYLQKENIIDESGMPKERFSAEFPKEGPSILRIQQVVRGDSAAYFCASSPSQRGTEAFFGQGTRLTVV.